Following are 5 T cell receptor beta chains from one sample sequenced in a study of cytomegalovirus exposure and HLA in healthy donors. In the PCR, 60 Vbeta and 13 Jbeta primers were used. TCRdb's table, derived via immunoSEQ multiplex PCR, lists solely in-frame clones and lacks some. Of over 100,000 clones in the sample, roughly 60% were seen once. Input material: PBMCs. These receptors were obtained from a man aged 35 to 55 in good health and CMV-seropositive.

V usage is TRBV9 and J usage is TRBJ1-1, with 8 positions matching TRBD1. The CDR3 covers 15 residues. Germline V gene lookup returns CDR1 SGDLS and CDR2 YYNGEE. With V trimmed by 0 bases and J by 3 bases, 4 bases remained unmatched. The CDR3, as DNA: TGTGCCAGCAGCGTAGACGGGACAGGTCACACTGAAGCTTTCTTT. Its translation is CASSVDGTGHTEAFF.

The sample holds a few counts of this clone. The genes are TRBV18 and TRBJ1-5, with D possibly TRBD1 on 5 matching bases. V was cut by 4 bases and J by 0 bases, with 13 bases left in between. The CDR3 is 16 amino acids. The germline CDR1 and CDR2 sequences are KGHSH and LQKENI. The CDR3 reads CASSLSTESSNQPQHF. CDR3 DNA: TGTGCCAGCTCACTCTCGACAGAGAGTAGCAATCAGCCCCAGCATTTT. Looking up the rest from reference TRBV18 and TRBJ1-5 gives the full variable domain: NAGVMQNPRHLVRRRGQEARLRCSPMKGHSHVYWYRQLPEEGLKFMVYLQKENIIDESGMPKERFSAEFPKEGPSILRIQQVVRGDSAAYFCASSLSTESSNQPQHFGDGTRLSIL.

The CDR3 sequence is CASSLLQANEKLFF. DNA of the CDR3: TGTGCCAGCTCACTTCTGCAGGCTAATGAAAAACTGTTTTTT. V is TRBV18 and J is TRBJ1-4; no clear D. Germline V gives CDR1 KGHSH, CDR2 LQKENI. This CDR3 contains 14 residues. The V end was cut by 4 bases, the J end by 3 bases, with 9 bases between.

The chain has TRBV2 and TRBJ1-5, with 7 bases lining up with TRBD1. Germline V gene lookup returns CDR1 SNHLY and CDR2 FYNNEI. There are 14 residues in the CDR3. V was clipped by 4 bases and J by 4 bases; unmatched bases: 4. The CDR3 is CASSGTGRNQPQHF. Written as DNA, the CDR3 is TGTGCCAGCAGTGGGACAGGCAGAAATCAGCCCCAGCATTTT.

The chain combines TRBV9 with TRBJ2-1; 9 bases line up with TRBD2. V lost 0 bases to trimming and J lost 6 bases; unmatched junction nucleotides: 10. The CDR3 has 17 amino acids. CDR1 and CDR2 (germline): SGDLS, YYNGEE. The CDR3 here is CASSVGFSGGYVNEQFF. The CDR3 DNA reads as TGTGCCAGCAGCGTAGGTTTTAGCGGGGGATATGTCAATGAGCAGTTCTTC. Full variable domain (remainder filled in from reference TRBV9 and TRBJ2-1): DSGVTQTPKHLITATGQRVTLRCSPRSGDLSVYWYQQSLDQGLQFLIQYYNGEERAKGNILERFSAQQFPDLHSELNLSSLELGDSALYFCASSVGFSGGYVNEQFFGPGTRLTVL.